These 20 T cell receptor beta chains share one sample of origin, sequenced in a study of regulatory T cells in long-lasting Graves disease. The time point denotes: newly diagnosed GD, antithyroid drugs for less than 3 months. PBMC RNA served as the TCR library source. Investigators prepared the TCR beta libraries by applying iRepertoire HTBI primers and Arm-PCR of CDR3 regions. TCRdb independently ran MiXCR on the multiplex PCR reads; one entry per CDR3 protein. The sample lists over 500,000 distinct CDR3 sequences; 16% were seen once. The sample also formed part of further work on T cells in Graves' hyperthyroidism and ophthalmopathy.

The sample here was peripheral blood mononuclear cells (PBMCs), taken at new diagnosis, from a patient treated with antithyroid drugs. The receptors derive from a woman between 25 and 40 years old with Graves disease.

This clonotype was detected many times. The V and J genes are TRBV20-1 and TRBJ1-4; no clear D. Trimming removed 7 bases from V and 6 bases from J, with 9 bases in between. This CDR3 spans 11 amino acids. In germline, CDR1 is DFQATT, CDR2 SNEGSKA (reference sequence). For the CDR3, the DNA is TGCAGTGAGGAGAAAGATGAAAAACTGTTTTTT. It codes for CSEEKDEKLFF.

Many counts were recorded for this clonotype. The chain joins TRBV28 to TRBJ1-2, with TRBD1 identical over 9 bases. The CDR3 runs to 20 residues. The germline V gene encodes CDR1 MDHEN and CDR2 SYDVKM. J was trimmed by 3 bases and V by 5 bases; bases with no gene match: 22. CDR3 DNA: TGTGCCAGCAGTCCGAGGGCGGGGATGGGACAGGGACATTTAGACTATGGCTACACCTTC. Amino acids: CASSPRAGMGQGHLDYGYTF.

The CDR3, as DNA: TGTGCCAGTAGCATACCGGGACCCCGAAATGAGCAGTTCTTC. Its protein product is CASSIPGPRNEQFF. This rearrangement joins TRBV19 to TRBJ2-1; D may be TRBD1 or TRBD2 (5 bases each). V lost 6 bases to trimming and J lost 7 bases, with 16 bases between them. Germline CDR1 reads LNHDA; CDR2 reads SQIVND (reference sequence). CDR3 length: 14 amino acids.

This clonotype came up many times. The gene calls are TRBV20-1 and TRBJ1-1; D gene uncertain. The CDR3 is made up of 11 amino acids. Germline CDR1 is DFQATT and CDR2 is SNEGSKA (reference sequence). V was cut by 6 bases and J by 4 bases, with 9 bases left in between. CDR3: CSAPDFTEAFF. CDR3 in DNA: TGCAGTGCCCCGGACTTCACTGAAGCTTTCTTT.

Points on this clonotype: The junction departs from germline at one end; a sequencing error may be responsible. The V gene is TRBV25-1, the J gene TRBJ2-7; no clear D. Germline CDR1 and CDR2: MGHDK and SYGVNS. The CDR3 is 9 amino acids. The CDR3 region is CASSEDHNF. CDR3 in DNA: TGTGCCAGCAGTGAGGACCACAACTTC.

This clonotype was picked up a small number of times. Its ends do not fully match the called genes, so a read error is possible. The V and J genes are TRBV11-2 and TRBJ1-5, with a tentative D call TRBD1 (6 bases). The CDR3 contains 15 residues. Germline V gene data show CDR1 as SGHAT and CDR2 as FQNNGV. CDR3 region: CASSHFYRAEWPQHF. Written as DNA, the CDR3 is TGCGCCAGCAGCCATTTTTACAGGGCAGAATGGCCCCAGCATTTT.

This clonotype was counted at least ten times. V gene TRBV2 combines with J gene TRBJ1-5; no reliable D call. This CDR3 region has 14 residues. The germline V gene has CDR1 SNHLY and CDR2 FYNNEI. V shed 2 bases and J shed 6 bases, with 11 bases lying between them. The CDR3 sequence: CASSESGLGQPQHF. The CDR3, as DNA: TGTGCCAGCAGTGAATCCGGGCTGGGTCAGCCCCAGCATTTT. Together with reference TRBV2 and TRBJ1-5, the CDR3 gives the full variable domain: EPEVTQTPSHQVTQMGQEVILRCVPISNHLYFYWYRQILGQKVEFLVSFYNNEISEKSEIFDDQFSVERPDGSNFTLKIRSTKLEDSAMYFCASSESGLGQPQHFGDGTRLSIL.

This clonotype was observed a handful of times. J is TRBJ1-1 and V is TRBV3-1; the D gene is possibly TRBD1 (5 bases). The V end was cut by 0 bases, the J end by 0 bases, with 11 bases between. The V gene's germline CDR1 is LGHDT and CDR2 YNNKEL (reference sequence). The CDR3 has 16 residues. The CDR3 region has the DNA TGTGCCAGCAGCCAAGAGCGGGGGTATATGAACACTGAAGCTTTCTTT. Protein product: CASSQERGYMNTEAFF.

This clonotype was seen only a few times. The chain has TRBV20-1 and TRBJ2-7; possible D gene TRBD2, 6 bases. This CDR3 is 13 amino acids long. V lost 5 bases, J lost 3 bases, and 14 bases lay in between. CDR1 is DFQATT and CDR2 is SNEGSKA in the germline V gene (reference sequence). The CDR3 bases are TGCAGTGCTTCGGGAGTCGACGTCTACGAGCAGTACTTC. Translation gives CSASGVDVYEQYF.

This clonotype was observed at least ten times. This chain connects TRBV14 to TRBJ1-1; the match to TRBD1 covers 7 bases. Trimming took 6 bases from V and 4 from J; bases not matched to a gene: 5. CDR1 and CDR2 (germline): SGHDN, FVKESK. The CDR3 loop spans 13 amino acids. The CDR3 coding sequence is TGTGCCAGCAGGCAACAGGGGAGCACTGAAGCTTTCTTT. Translated, it gives CASRQQGSTEAFF.

The rearrangement uses TRBV10-3 and TRBJ2-7; D is possibly TRBD2 (5 bases). This CDR3 contains 12 residues. Trimming pared 6 bases from V and 7 bases from J, leaving 13 bases between. Germline values: CDR1 ENHRY, CDR2 SYGVKD. This CDR3 is CAISSLSGEQYF. DNA of the CDR3: TGTGCCATCAGCTCCCTTTCGGGGGAGCAGTACTTC.

The rearrangement links TRBV18 to TRBJ1-1, with D possibly TRBD1 on 6 matching bases. The germline V and J ends were trimmed by 2 bases and 5 bases, with 27 bases remaining between them. The CDR3 sequence is 19 residues long. In germline, CDR1 is KGHSH, CDR2 LQKENI. The CDR3 bases are TGTGCCAGCTCACCAATCAGATGGATTACAGGGCCGGTGAGGACTGAAGCTTTCTTT. It yields the protein CASSPIRWITGPVRTEAFF.

With respect to this clonotype: A much larger clonotype is one base distant, so this may be a read error. The rearrangement joins TRBV2 to TRBJ1-1; D uncertain. Trimming removed 6 bases from V and 0 bases from J, with 11 bases in between. CDR1 is SNHLY, CDR2 FYNNEI, per germline. This CDR3 contains 14 residues. The CDR3 reads CASSPGAMNTEAFF. CDR3 DNA sequence: TGTGCCAGCAGCCCAGGTGCAATGAACACTGAAGCTTTCTTT. The whole variable domain, remainder taken from reference TRBV2 and TRBJ1-1, is EPEVTQTPSHQVTQMGQEVILRCVPISNHLYFYWYRQILGQKVEFLVSFYNNEISEKSEIFDDQFSVERPDGSNFTLKIRSTKLEDSAMYFCASSPGAMNTEAFFGQGTRLTVV.

This clonotype was counted many times. This chain uses TRBV29-1 with TRBJ1-1; D is unclear. Trimming pared 4 bases from V and 1 base from J, leaving 10 bases between. The CDR3 has 13 amino acids. Germline CDR1 is SQVTM and CDR2 is ANQGSEA. For the CDR3, the DNA is TGCAGCGTTGTCTCCGCCGGGAACACTGAAGCTTTCTTT. Amino acid sequence: CSVVSAGNTEAFF.

In this sample, this clonotype turned up many times. The CDR3 here is CASSFEDTQYF. CDR3 bases: TGTGCCAGCAGTTTTGAAGATACGCAGTATTTT. This chain links TRBV28 with TRBJ2-3, with D unclear. Germline V CDR1 and CDR2: MDHEN, SYDVKM. The CDR3 sequence is 11 residues long. Trimming shortened V by 3 bases and J by 5 bases, and 3 bases separated the two germline ends.

This chain connects TRBV19 to TRBJ1-5; D is perhaps TRBD1 (5 bases). Trimming shortened V by 2 bases and J by 6 bases, and 11 bases separated the two germline ends. The germline V gene encodes CDR1 LNHDA and CDR2 SQIVND (reference sequence). The CDR3 has 14 amino acids. The CDR3 loop reads CASSITQGSQPQHF. DNA of the CDR3: TGTGCCAGTAGTATAACTCAGGGTTCTCAGCCCCAGCATTTT.

This chain connects TRBV28 to TRBJ1-2; tentative D call: TRBD1 (5 bases). The germline V and J ends were trimmed by 11 bases and 8 bases, with 24 bases remaining between them. Germline values: CDR1 MDHEN, CDR2 SYDVKM. The CDR3 is made up of 14 amino acids. CDR3 loop: CARKAEVGTTGYTF. The CDR3 region has the DNA TGTGCCCGCAAGGCAGAGGTAGGGACGACCGGCTACACCTTC.

In its sample, this clonotype was seen many times. The genes are TRBV6-5 and TRBJ1-1; D unresolved. CDR1 and CDR2 (germline): MNHEY, SVGAGI. Trimming left V 2 bases short and J 1 base short, with 5 bases between. This CDR3 region has 13 residues. The chain's CDR3 is CASSYDQNTEAFF. Here the CDR3 DNA reads TGTGCCAGCAGTTACGACCAGAACACTGAAGCTTTCTTT.

This clonotype was counted ten times or more. The chain recombines TRBV12-5 with TRBJ1-5; D gene uncertain. CDR1 is LGHNT and CDR2 is FRNRAP in the germline V gene. The CDR3 totals 14 residues. The V end lost 4 bases, the J end lost 6 bases, and 13 bases lay between the germline ends. CDR3 DNA: TGTGCTAGTGGTTCCCGGTTAAGCGGTCAGCCCCAGCATTTT. Amino acid sequence: CASGSRLSGQPQHF.

This clonotype was seen ten or more times. This chain links TRBV7-8 with TRBJ1-2; 8 bases are shared with TRBD1. The ends lost 2 bases at V and 4 bases at J; junction bases unmatched: 18. Germline V lookup: CDR1 SGHVS, CDR2 FQNEAQ. This CDR3 contains 19 residues. CDR3 DNA: TGTGCCAGCAGCTTAAGAGGGGTGACAGGGGTTCGTCTCTTCTATGGCTACACCTTC. This encodes CASSLRGVTGVRLFYGYTF.